This TCR beta chain was obtained from a study of blood T cells in healthy people across ages. Study-level results: Possibly, changes in expanded clonotypes were confounded because donor CMV status was unknown. Higher diversity and more naive CD4+ cells were features of long-lived donors, compared to aged donors.

Combining a sample-barcoded 5' primer with a J-beta primer mix, a second PCR ran for about 7 to 11 cycles. With 12 random nucleotides, a template-switch adaptor tagged each individual cDNA molecule. Researchers report that each sample yielded at least 3 million CDR3-containing paired-end reads. TCRdb itself ran the 5' RACE reads through MiXCR, one entry per CDR3 protein. The sample records 550,000 to 750,000 distinct CDR3 sequences, roughly 21% being singletons. A remark on this clonotype: Its specificity is unknown.

This CDR3 is 12 amino acids long. V lost 3 bases and J lost 5, with 5 bases in between. The germline gives CDR1 MRHNA, CDR2 SNTAGT. What was sequenced was blood. The rearrangement joins TRBV6-4 to TRBJ2-1; D gene ambiguous. This receptor was taken from a man aged 65-85 years in good health. The CDR3: CASSDGDNEQFF. DNA for the CDR3: TGTGCCAGCAGTGATGGGGACAATGAGCAGTTCTTC.